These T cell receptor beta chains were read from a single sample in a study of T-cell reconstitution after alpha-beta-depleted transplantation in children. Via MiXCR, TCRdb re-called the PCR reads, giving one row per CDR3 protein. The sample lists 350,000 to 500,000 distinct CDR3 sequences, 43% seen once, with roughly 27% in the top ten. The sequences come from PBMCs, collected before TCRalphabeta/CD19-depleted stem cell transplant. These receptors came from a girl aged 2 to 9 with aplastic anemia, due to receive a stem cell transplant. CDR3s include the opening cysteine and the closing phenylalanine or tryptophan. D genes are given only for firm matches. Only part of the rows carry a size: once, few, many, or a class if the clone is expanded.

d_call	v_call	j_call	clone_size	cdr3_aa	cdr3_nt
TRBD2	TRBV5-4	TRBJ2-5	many	CASSLAGASGTQYF	TGTGCCAGCAGCTTGGCCGGAGCTAGCGGGACCCAGTACTTC
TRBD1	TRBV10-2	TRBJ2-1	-	CASIGTGYGGEQFF	TGCGCCAGCATCGGGACAGGGTATGGCGGTGAGCAGTTCTTC
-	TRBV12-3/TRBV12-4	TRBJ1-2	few	CASSLSSGNYGYTF	TGTGCCAGCAGTTTATCTTCCGGGAACTATGGCTACACCTTC
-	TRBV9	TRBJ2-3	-	CASSVDGGFGRTDTQYF	TGTGCCAGCAGCGTAGATGGTGGGTTCGGACGCACAGATACGCAGTATTTT
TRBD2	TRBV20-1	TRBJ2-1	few	CSARWSAGSLNEQFF	TGCAGTGCTCGGTGGTCAGCGGGATCCCTCAATGAGCAGTTCTTC
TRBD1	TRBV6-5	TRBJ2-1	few	CASSYLQGGGEQFF	TGTGCCAGCAGTTACCTACAAGGGGGCGGTGAGCAGTTCTTC
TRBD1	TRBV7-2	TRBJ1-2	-	CASRTGQGLPGANGYTF	TGTGCCAGCAGGACGGGACAGGGGCTCCCGGGAGCGAACGGCTACACCTTC
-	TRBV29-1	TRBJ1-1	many	CSVESRLNTEAFF	TGCAGCGTTGAATCCAGGCTAAACACTGAAGCTTTCTTT
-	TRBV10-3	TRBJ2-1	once	CAISVGRDEQFF	TGTGCCATCAGCGTCGGCCGCGATGAGCAGTTCTTC
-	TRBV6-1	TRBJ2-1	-	CASSPWDRPARNEQFF	TGTGCCAGCAGCCCCTGGGACCGGCCAGCGAGGAATGAGCAGTTCTTC
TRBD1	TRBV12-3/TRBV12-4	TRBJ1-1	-	CASSDRDSNTEAFF	TGTGCCAGCAGCGACAGGGACAGTAACACTGAAGCTTTCTTT
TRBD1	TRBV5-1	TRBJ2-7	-	CASKPGQGSYEQYF	TGCGCCAGCAAGCCGGGACAGGGCTCCTACGAGCAGTACTTC
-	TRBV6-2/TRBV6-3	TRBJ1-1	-	CASSYSWGVNTEAFF	TGTGCCAGCAGTTACTCTTGGGGGGTGAACACTGAAGCTTTCTTT
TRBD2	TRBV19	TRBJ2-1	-	CASSIAQGLAGNNEQFF	TGTGCCAGTAGTATAGCTCAGGGACTAGCGGGAAACAATGAGCAGTTCTTC
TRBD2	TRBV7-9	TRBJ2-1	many	CASSLTNEREEFF	TGTGCCAGCAGCTTAACCAATGAGCGGGAGGAGTTCTTC
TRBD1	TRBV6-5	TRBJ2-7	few	CASSSEPTGASYEQYF	TGTGCCAGCAGTTCCGAACCAACAGGGGCTTCCTACGAGCAGTACTTC
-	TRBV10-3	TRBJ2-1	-	CAISDGSPEQFF	TGTGCCATCAGTGATGGGAGTCCTGAGCAGTTCTTC
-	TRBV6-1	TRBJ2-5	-	CASIGMAGFKETQYF	TGTGCCAGCATCGGCATGGCGGGATTCAAAGAGACCCAGTACTTC
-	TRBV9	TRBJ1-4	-	CASSPRHTSNEKLFF	TGTGCCAGCAGCCCTAGACATACCAGTAATGAAAAACTGTTTTTT
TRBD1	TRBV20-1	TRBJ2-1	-	CSAPGQAIYNEQFF	TGCAGTGCGCCCGGACAGGCGATATACAATGAGCAGTTCTTC
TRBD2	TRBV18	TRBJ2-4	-	CASSPPSGRGDIQYF	TGTGCCAGCTCACCGCCTAGCGGGAGAGGGGACATTCAGTACTTC
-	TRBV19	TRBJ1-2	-	CASTLRAGLNYGYTF	TGTGCCAGCACCCTGCGAGCGGGCTTGAACTATGGCTACACCTTC
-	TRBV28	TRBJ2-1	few	CASNGQSSYNEQFF	TGTGCCAGCAATGGGCAGAGCTCCTACAATGAGCAGTTCTTC
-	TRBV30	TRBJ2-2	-	CAWSSGELFF	TGTGCCTGGAGTTCCGGGGAGCTGTTTTTT
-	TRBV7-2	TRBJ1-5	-	CASSSPPGGVNQPQHF	TGTGCCAGCAGCTCTCCTCCCGGGGGAGTAAATCAGCCCCAGCATTTT
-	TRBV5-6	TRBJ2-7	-	CASSMTGSYEQYF	TGTGCCAGCAGCATGACAGGTTCCTACGAGCAGTACTTC
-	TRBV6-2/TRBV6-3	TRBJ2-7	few	CASSSVLGATSYEQYF	TGTGCCAGCAGTTCCGTATTGGGGGCAACCTCCTACGAGCAGTACTTC
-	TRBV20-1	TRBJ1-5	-	CSARRNNQPQHF	TGCAGTGCAAGACGGAACAATCAGCCCCAGCATTTT
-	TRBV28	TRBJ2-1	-	CASSLFVGAWVNEQFF	TGTGCCAGCAGTTTATTCGTGGGGGCGTGGGTAAATGAGCAGTTCTTC
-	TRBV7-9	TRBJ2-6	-	CASSPGLLCGANVLTF	TGTGCCAGCAGCCCCGGGCTCCTCTGCGGGGCCAACGTCCTGACTTTC
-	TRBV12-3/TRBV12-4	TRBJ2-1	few	CASSLGINEQFF	TGTGCCAGCAGCCTGGGGATCAATGAGCAGTTCTTC
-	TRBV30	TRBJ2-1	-	CAWIGQSYNEQFF	TGTGCCTGGATCGGGCAGTCCTACAATGAGCAGTTCTTC
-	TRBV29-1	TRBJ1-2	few	CSVELGLGYTF	TGCAGCGTTGAACTAGGGCTTGGCTACACCTTC
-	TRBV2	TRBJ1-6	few	CASSVRMENSPLHF	TGTGCCAGCAGTGTCAGGATGGAGAATTCACCCCTCCACTTT
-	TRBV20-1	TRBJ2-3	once	CSAEFTDTQYF	TGCAGTGCTGAATTCACAGATACGCAGTATTTT
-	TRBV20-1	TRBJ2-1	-	CSARDTQSSYNEQFF	TGCAGTGCTAGAGATACCCAAAGCTCCTACAATGAGCAGTTCTTC
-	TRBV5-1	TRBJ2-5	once	CASSLSGVQETQYF	TGCGCCAGCAGCTTGTCGGGGGTCCAAGAGACCCAGTACTTC
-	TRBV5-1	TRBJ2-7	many	CASSLGSTYEQYF	TGTGCCAGCAGCCTAGGGTCGACTTACGAGCAGTACTTC
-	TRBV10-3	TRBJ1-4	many	CAISELAGPTNEKLFF	TGTGCCATCAGTGAGTTGGCAGGCCCAACTAATGAAAAACTGTTTTTT
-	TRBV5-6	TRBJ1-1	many	CASSLTMGEAFF	TGTGCCAGCAGCTTAACAATGGGCGAAGCTTTCTTT
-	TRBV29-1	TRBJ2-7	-	CSGYAPGRYEQYF	TGCAGCGGATACGCCCCCGGACGATACGAGCAGTACTTC
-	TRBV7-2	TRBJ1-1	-	CASSLVGETEAFF	TGTGCCAGCAGCTTAGTTGGGGAGACTGAAGCTTTCTTT
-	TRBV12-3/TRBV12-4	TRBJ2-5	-	CASNSGLQETQYF	TGTGCCAGCAACTCGGGACTGCAAGAGACCCAGTACTTC
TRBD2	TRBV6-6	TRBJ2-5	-	CASSYPTSGGQETQYF	TGTGCCAGCAGTTATCCGACTAGCGGGGGGCAAGAGACCCAGTACTTC
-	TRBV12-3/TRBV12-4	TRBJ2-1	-	CASRPDRVKTNEQFF	TGTGCCAGCAGGCCCGACCGCGTAAAAACCAATGAGCAGTTCTTC
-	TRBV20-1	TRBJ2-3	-	CSASIPLQADTQYF	TGCAGTGCTAGTATCCCGCTCCAGGCAGATACGCAGTATTTT
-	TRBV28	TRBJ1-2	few	CASSLTGQGGYTF	TGTGCCAGCAGCCTCACAGGGCAAGGTGGCTACACCTTC
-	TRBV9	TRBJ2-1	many	CASSVGGEQFF	TGTGCCAGCAGCGTCGGCGGTGAGCAGTTCTTC
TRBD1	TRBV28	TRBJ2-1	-	CASSPRTGGEGGEQFF	TGTGCCAGCAGTCCCCGGACAGGGGGGGAAGGCGGTGAGCAGTTCTTC
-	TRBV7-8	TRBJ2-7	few	CASGVRVRTYEQYF	TGTGCCAGCGGGGTCAGGGTGAGAACCTACGAGCAGTACTTC
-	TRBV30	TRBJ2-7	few	CAWITQRPYEQYF	TGTGCCTGGATAACCCAAAGGCCCTACGAGCAGTACTTC
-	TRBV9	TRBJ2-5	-	CASSVGSMSLGETQYF	TGTGCCAGCAGCGTTGGTAGTATGTCCCTCGGGGAGACCCAGTACTTC
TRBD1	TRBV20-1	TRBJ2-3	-	CSASDRGSTDTQYF	TGCAGTGCTAGCGACAGGGGTAGCACAGATACGCAGTATTTT
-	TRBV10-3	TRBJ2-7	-	CAISGTETYEQYF	TGTGCCATCAGTGGAACAGAAACCTACGAGCAGTACTTC
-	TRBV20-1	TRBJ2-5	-	CSAKLYKETQYF	TGCAGTGCTAAACTATATAAAGAGACCCAGTACTTC
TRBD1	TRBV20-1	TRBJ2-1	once	CSARPGTGVYNEQFF	TGCAGTGCTAGACCCGGGACAGGGGTTTACAATGAGCAGTTCTTC
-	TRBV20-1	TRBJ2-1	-	CSARARELLHVQFF	TGCAGTGCTAGAGCCAGGGAGCTATTGCATGTGCAGTTCTTC